This entry lists 2 T cell receptor beta chains sequenced from one sample in a study of cytomegalovirus exposure and HLA in healthy donors. Primers included in the PCR were 60 Vbeta and 13 Jbeta primers. Produced via immunoSEQ multiplex PCR; TCRdb's table is partial and in-frame only. The sample has about 55,000 clones, roughly four fifths seen once. The material sequenced was PBMCs. These receptors all stem from a man between 25 and 39 years old in good health and CMV-seronegative.

The chain is built from TRBV29-1 and TRBJ2-7; 7 nucleotides align to TRBD2. This CDR3 is built from 14 residues. Per the germline V gene, CDR1 is SQVTM and CDR2 is ANQGSEA. V was pared by 3 bases and J by 2 bases, with 7 bases of the junction left unmatched. The CDR3: CSVDLGGDPYEQYF. CDR3 in DNA: TGCAGCGTTGACCTTGGGGGGGACCCCTACGAGCAGTACTTC.

The table lists this clone with a count of one. The chain recombines TRBV6-5 with TRBJ1-2; D possibly corresponds to TRBD1 (6 bases). V was clipped by 7 bases and J by 11 bases, with 17 bases between them. The CDR3 is made up of 12 amino acids. Germline V gene data show CDR1 as MNHEY and CDR2 as SVGAGI. CDR3 nucleotides: TGTGCCAGCACAAAAGGGGGACACCATTACACCTTC. As protein: CASTKGGHHYTF.